The 25 T cell receptor beta chains given below trace back to one sample, sequenced in a study of T-cell memory formation after mild COVID-19. TCRdb re-derived calls from the 5' RACE reads in MiXCR, one entry per CDR3 protein. The sample contains 300,000 to 400,000 distinct CDR3 sequences, roughly 21% of which appear only once. Sequencing was performed on PBMCs or a T cell subset sorted from them (not recorded which). All receptors derive from an adult woman who had mild COVID-19 (a few samples of this study predate the infection). Cell type and time point are not known.

The rearrangement links TRBV6-5 to TRBJ2-1; the match to TRBD1 covers 9 bases. Germline loops: CDR1 MNHEY, CDR2 SVGAGI. CDR3 length: 16 residues. The V and J ends lost 5 bases and 6 bases, in that order; junction bases with no gene match: 11. For the CDR3, the DNA is TGTGCCAGCAGTGCCCTTACAGGGGGCAACGTCAATGAGCAGTTCTTC. This sequence encodes CASSALTGGNVNEQFF.

At least ten counts were recorded for this clonotype. This chain joins TRBV7-8 and TRBJ2-7, with TRBD2 matching over 9 bases. Germline V lookup: CDR1 SGHVS, CDR2 FQNEAQ. The J segment lost 2 bases and the V segment lost 8 bases, leaving 10 bases of the junction unmatched. CDR3 length: 15 residues. Here the CDR3 reads CASRLSGTSTYEQYF. DNA of the CDR3: TGTGCCAGCCGATTGTCCGGGACTAGCACCTACGAGCAGTACTTC.

The chain couples TRBV7-9 to TRBJ1-1; a weak D match, TRBD1 (6 bases). CDR3 length: 14 amino acids. The germline CDR1 and CDR2 sequences are SEHNR and FQNEAQ (reference sequence). The V gene lost 7 bases and the J gene lost 1 base, with 13 bases spanning the gap. For the CDR3, the DNA is TGTGCCAGCACCTCCGGACAGAGGAACACTGAAGCTTTCTTT. Translation: CASTSGQRNTEAFF. The complete variable domain, with remaining parts taken from reference TRBV7-9 and TRBJ1-1, reads DTGVSQNPRHKITKRGQNVTFRCDPISEHNRLYWYRQTLGQGPEFLTYFQNEAQLEKSRLLSDRFSAERPKGSFSTLEIQRTEQGDSAMYLCASTSGQRNTEAFFGQGTRLTVV.

This clonotype was seen a few times. The chain is built from TRBV20-1 and TRBJ2-2, with 8 positions matching TRBD2. The CDR3 runs 17 residues. Germline-derived CDR1 and CDR2 are DFQATT and SNEGSKA (reference sequence). With V trimmed by 3 bases and J by 0 bases, 9 bases remained unmatched. In DNA form, the CDR3 reads TGCAGTGCTAGGAGGCGGGGGGACTCCACGAACACCGGGGAGCTGTTTTTT. As protein: CSARRRGDSTNTGELFF.

In its sample, this clonotype was seen a few times. The rearrangement links TRBV6-5 to TRBJ1-4, with TRBD1 identical over 12 bases. J was trimmed by 2 bases and V by 5 bases; bases with no gene match: 3. The V gene's germline CDR1 is MNHEY and CDR2 SVGAGI. There are 16 residues in the CDR3. This CDR3 reads CASSSGTGGTNEKLFF. Here the CDR3 DNA reads TGTGCCAGCAGTAGCGGGACAGGGGGCACTAATGAAAAACTGTTTTTT.

The chain joins TRBV24-1 to TRBJ2-4, with 7 bases that match TRBD2. Trimming cost V 5 bases and J 8 bases; bases outside gene matches: 11. This CDR3 has 15 residues. Germline V gene sequence: CDR1 KGHDR, CDR2 SFDVKD. CDR3 nucleotides: TGTGCCACCAGTGCGGCGGGAGTCCGTGGGGACATTCAGTACTTC. Encoded protein: CATSAAGVRGDIQYF.

The chain employs TRBV5-1 and TRBJ1-5; D might be TRBD1 (5 bases). Germline V lookup: CDR1 SGHRS, CDR2 YFSETQ. The CDR3 is made up of 15 amino acids. Trimming removed 4 bases from V and 6 bases from J, with 17 bases in between. CDR3 protein: CASSAGLPGRQPQHF. The CDR3 DNA reads as TGCGCCAGCAGCGCGGGCCTCCCGGGGCGTCAGCCCCAGCATTTT. Full variable domain (missing parts from reference TRBV5-1 and TRBJ1-5): KAGVTQTPRYLIKTRGQQVTLSCSPISGHRSVSWYQQTPGQGLQFLFEYFSETQRNKGNFPGRFSGRQFSNSRSEMNVSTLELGDSALYLCASSAGLPGRQPQHFGDGTRLSIL.

The gene calls are TRBV4-2 and TRBJ2-1; D gene uncertain. Germline CDR1 and CDR2: LGHNA and YNFKEQ. This CDR3 is built from 13 residues. Trimming took off 1 base at V and 8 bases at J, with 9 bases between the two ends. The CDR3 DNA reads as TGTGCCAGCAGCCAAGTTCAGTTCGATGAGCAGTTCTTC. Protein product: CASSQVQFDEQFF.

This clonotype occurred a few times. The chain uses TRBV7-8 and TRBJ2-5; 11 nucleotides match TRBD1. V was clipped by 1 base and J by 5 bases; unmatched bases: 12. Germline CDR1 reads SGHVS; CDR2 reads FQNEAQ. The length of the CDR3 is 18 residues. CDR3 in DNA: TGTGCCAGCAGCTTAGGACCATCCGGGACAGGGGGGAAGGAGACCCAGTACTTC. Residues: CASSLGPSGTGGKETQYF.

The rearrangement uses TRBV6-6 and TRBJ2-1, with no clear D. Germline values: CDR1 MNHNY, CDR2 SVGAGI (reference sequence). CDR3 length equals 13 residues. The V end lost 6 bases, the J end lost 8 bases, and 14 bases lay between the germline ends. Written as DNA, the CDR3 is TGTGCCAGCAGCCCAAGGTATAAAGATGAGCAGTTCTTC. Amino acids: CASSPRYKDEQFF.

V is TRBV29-1 and J is TRBJ2-7; D remains unclear. Germline V gene lookup returns CDR1 SQVTM and CDR2 ANQGSEA. The CDR3 covers 12 residues. Trimming shortened V by 8 bases and J by 0 bases, and 11 bases separated the two germline ends. This CDR3 reads CSFRANSYEQYF. CDR3 DNA sequence: TGCAGCTTCCGGGCCAACTCCTACGAGCAGTACTTC.

This clonotype was observed a handful of times. This chain uses TRBV14 with TRBJ2-1; 11 nucleotides align to TRBD2. This CDR3 has 16 amino acids. Per the germline V gene, CDR1 is SGHDN and CDR2 is FVKESK. Trimming at V came to 2 bases and at J to 10 bases, leaving 10 bases not matched to a gene. CDR3 region: CASSQLAGGPSPEQFF. In DNA form, the CDR3 reads TGTGCCAGCAGCCAACTAGCGGGGGGCCCGTCCCCGGAGCAGTTCTTC. The whole variable domain, remainder taken from reference TRBV14 and TRBJ2-1, is EAGVTQFPSHSVIEKGQTVTLRCDPISGHDNLYWYRRVMGKEIKFLLHFVKESKQDESGMPNNRFLAERTGGTYSTLKVQPAELEDSGVYFCASSQLAGGPSPEQFFGPGTRLTVL.

The chain couples TRBV6-5 to TRBJ2-2; 7 nucleotides agree with TRBD1. Germline CDR1 is MNHEY and CDR2 is SVGAGI. Losses at the gene ends were 7 bases for V and 5 bases for J; bases not matched to a gene: 10. This CDR3 region has 15 residues. Here the CDR3 DNA reads TGTGCCAGCACAGAATACCTACAGGGGACCGGGGAGCTGTTTTTT. Translation: CASTEYLQGTGELFF.

This clonotype turned up a few times. The V and J genes are TRBV15 and TRBJ1-1, with D possibly TRBD1 on 6 matching bases. The CDR3 has 13 residues. The germline CDR1 and CDR2 sequences are LNHNV and YYDKDF (reference sequence). V shed 4 bases and J shed 7 bases, with 13 bases lying between them. The CDR3 DNA reads TGTGCCACCAGCAAACAACAGGGCGTTGAAGCTTTCTTT. Translation: CATSKQQGVEAFF. The variable domain in full, with the rest retrieved from reference TRBV15 and TRBJ1-1, is DAMVIQNPRYQVTQFGKPVTLSCSQTLNHNVMYWYQQKSSQAPKLLFHYYDKDFNNEADTPDNFQSRRPNTSFCFLDIRSPGLGDTAMYLCATSKQQGVEAFFGQGTRLTVV.

The chain joins TRBV6-5 to TRBJ1-4, with D possibly TRBD1 on 6 matching bases. V lost 0 bases, J lost 7 bases, and 12 bases lay in between. This CDR3 is 15 amino acids long. Germline V gives CDR1 MNHEY, CDR2 SVGAGI. CDR3 region: CASSYSAGALEKLFF. CDR3 coding DNA: TGTGCCAGCAGTTACTCGGCGGGGGCCCTTGAAAAACTGTTTTTT.

A few counts support this clonotype. The rearrangement links TRBV6-5 to TRBJ1-5, with D perhaps TRBD1 (5 bases). Germline CDR1 reads MNHEY; CDR2 reads SVGAGI. The CDR3 has 14 amino acids. Between the trimmed V and J ends, which lost 4 bases and 3 bases, there was a span of 10 bases. CDR3 DNA: TGTGCCAGCAGTTGGAGGGGTAACAATCAGCCCCAGCATTTT. As protein: CASSWRGNNQPQHF.

This clonotype was seen a few times. This sequence joins TRBV11-2 and TRBJ2-1, with D hard to call. CDR3 size: 13 residues. The germline V gene encodes CDR1 SGHAT and CDR2 FQNNGV. Between the trimmed V and J ends, which lost 0 bases and 10 bases, there was a span of 10 bases. CDR3: CASSLEALSEQFF. The DNA of the CDR3 is TGTGCCAGCAGCTTAGAAGCGCTGAGCGAGCAGTTCTTC.

The V call is TRBV27, the J call TRBJ1-1, with a possible D match to TRBD1 (5 bases). The CDR3 is made up of 17 amino acids. The V gene lost 2 bases and the J gene lost 4 bases, with 20 bases spanning the gap. Germline assignment: CDR1 MNHEY and CDR2 SMNVEV (reference sequence). CDR3 nucleotides: TGTGCCAGCAGTTTAGGGACCTACCCAAGGGGTGGCACTGAAGCTTTCTTT. It encodes CASSLGTYPRGGTEAFF.

V is TRBV6-5 and J is TRBJ2-7, with 8 nucleotides matching TRBD1. CDR1 is MNHEY and CDR2 is SVGAGI in the germline V gene. The CDR3 extends over 14 amino acids. Losses at the gene ends were 8 bases for V and 2 bases for J; bases not matched to a gene: 8. The chain's CDR3 is CASADRVGTYEQYF. The CDR3 coding sequence is TGTGCCAGCGCGGACAGGGTTGGAACCTACGAGCAGTACTTC.

The chain is built from TRBV29-1 and TRBJ2-1; no definite D call. CDR3 length: 8 residues. Germline-derived CDR1 and CDR2 are SQVTM and ANQGSEA. Trimming took off 4 bases at V and 10 bases at J, with 2 bases between the two ends. The CDR3 DNA reads TGCAGCGTTGGCGAGCAGTTCTTC. It specifies CSVGEQFF.

The chain joins TRBV10-3 to TRBJ2-7; D unresolved. Germline loops: CDR1 ENHRY, CDR2 SYGVKD. V was clipped by 10 bases and J by 5 bases, with 24 bases between them. CDR3 length: 15 residues. The CDR3 protein is CATSPSVVSSNEQYF. CDR3 DNA sequence: TGTGCCACCTCCCCCAGTGTAGTCAGTTCCAACGAGCAGTACTTC.

V usage is TRBV12-3 or TRBV12-4 and J usage is TRBJ1-2; TRBD1 might be the D (5 bases). The CDR3 is made up of 16 amino acids. Trimming left V 6 bases short and J 6 bases short, with 23 bases between. CDR3 sequence: CASSLHALRELDGYTF. DNA of the CDR3: TGTGCCAGCAGCTTACATGCCCTCAGGGAATTGGATGGCTACACCTTC.

The chain has TRBV5-1 and TRBJ2-1, with D possibly matching TRBD2 (6 bases). Germline loops: CDR1 SGHRS, CDR2 YFSETQ. Trimming took 5 bases from V and 9 from J, leaving 21 bases between them. The CDR3 runs 15 residues. The CDR3 nucleotides read TGCGCCAGCAGTCCTCCGGGACTGCCCGGGGGTGAGCAGTTCTTC. Encoded protein: CASSPPGLPGGEQFF.

The chain uses TRBV2 and TRBJ2-5, with D possibly matching TRBD1 (5 bases). This CDR3 contains 12 residues. Germline V gene lookup returns CDR1 SNHLY and CDR2 FYNNEI. V lost 3 bases to trimming and J lost 5 bases, with 7 bases between them. CDR3 sequence (DNA): TGTGCCAGCAGTGACAGGGTTGAGACCCAGTACTTC. The encoded protein is CASSDRVETQYF.

The rearrangement uses TRBV2 and TRBJ2-7; the D is unclear. Germline V gives CDR1 SNHLY, CDR2 FYNNEI. Trimming removed 5 bases from V and 4 bases from J, with 3 bases in between. This CDR3 comprises 10 residues. The CDR3 bases are TGTGCCAGCAGTATATACGAGCAGTACTTC. Protein product: CASSIYEQYF.